The entry below gives a single TCR beta chain sequence along with its context. Its antigen is unidentified. CDR1 MNHNS and CDR2 SASEGT come from the germline V gene. The V and J ends lost 1 base and 8 bases respectively, with 8 bases between them. CDR3 length: 13 amino acids. This entry comes from a study of T cell repertoires in cytomegalovirus infection. The overall study: It was recently identified HLA-C-restricted and well-studied HLA-B-restricted CMV epitopes that the study used. Matching HLA type and CMV infection were both indicated by public TCR beta signatures.

TCRdb analysed the reads with MiXCR anew, one entry per CDR3 protein. This sample has around 69,000 distinct CDR3 sequences, with about 20% found just once. The genes are TRBV6-1 and TRBJ2-2; TRBD1 might be the D (5 bases). The sample consisted of CD8+ T cells from cultured PBMCs, taken from culture after CMV antigen stimulation. The sequence came from a human donor in good health (CMV status not recorded). Some clones in this sample may be carry-over from other donors' samples. The CDR3 reads CASSEGGRGELFF. DNA for the CDR3: TGTGCCAGCAGTGAAGGGGGCCGTGGGGAGCTGTTTTTT.